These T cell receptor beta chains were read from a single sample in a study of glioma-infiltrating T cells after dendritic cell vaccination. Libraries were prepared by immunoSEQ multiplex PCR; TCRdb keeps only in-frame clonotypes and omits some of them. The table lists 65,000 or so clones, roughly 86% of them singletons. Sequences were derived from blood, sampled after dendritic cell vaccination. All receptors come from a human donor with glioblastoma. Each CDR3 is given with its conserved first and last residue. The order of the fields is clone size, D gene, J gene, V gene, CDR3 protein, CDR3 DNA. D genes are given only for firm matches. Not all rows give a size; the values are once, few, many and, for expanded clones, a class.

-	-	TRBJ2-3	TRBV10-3	CAIAGTTSEGDTQYF	TGTGCCATCGCCGGGACAACTTCCGAGGGGGATACGCAGTATTTT
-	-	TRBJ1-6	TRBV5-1	CASSPPMANSPLHF	TGCGCCAGCAGCCCCCCAATGGCTAATTCACCCCTCCACTTT
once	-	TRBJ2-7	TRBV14	CASSFGGGYEQYF	TGTGCCAGCAGCTTCGGAGGAGGCTACGAGCAGTACTTC
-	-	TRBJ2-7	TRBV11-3	CASSLDVRAYEQYF	TGTGCCAGCAGCTTAGATGTGAGGGCCTACGAGCAGTACTTC
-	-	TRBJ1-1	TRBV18	CASSPWAVNTEAFF	TGTGCCAGCTCACCATGGGCAGTGAACACTGAAGCTTTCTTT
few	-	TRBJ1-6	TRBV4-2	CASSQVSARPNSPLHF	TGTGCCAGCAGCCAAGTCTCGGCTAGGCCAAATTCCCCCCTCCACTTT
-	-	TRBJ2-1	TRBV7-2	CASSLGAGGVAPDEQFF	TGTGCCAGCAGCTTAGGGGCCGGGGGAGTAGCCCCGGATGAGCAGTTCTTC
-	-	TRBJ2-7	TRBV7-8	CASSFGGLRSYEQYF	TGTGCCAGCAGCTTCGGAGGGTTGAGGTCGTACGAGCAGTACTTC
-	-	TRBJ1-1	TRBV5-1	CASSLEVSGEAFF	TGCGCCAGCAGCTTGGAAGTCTCCGGTGAAGCTTTCTTT
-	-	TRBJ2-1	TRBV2	CAGGGGEAGNEQFF	TGTGCCGGGGGGGGCGGGGAAGCGGGCAATGAGCAGTTCTTC
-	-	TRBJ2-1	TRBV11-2	CASSLGAESYNEQFF	TGTGCCAGCAGCTTAGGGGCAGAGTCCTACAATGAGCAGTTCTTC
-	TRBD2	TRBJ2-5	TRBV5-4	CASSLGGSGRAVGTQYF	TGTGCCAGCAGCTTGGGAGGTAGCGGGAGGGCCGTGGGGACCCAGTACTTC
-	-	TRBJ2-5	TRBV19	CASSIGRSQETQYF	TGTGCCAGTAGTATTGGGAGGAGCCAAGAGACCCAGTACTTC
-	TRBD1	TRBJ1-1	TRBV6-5	CASSFGQGSNTEAFF	TGTGCCAGCAGTTTCGGACAGGGGTCGAACACTGAAGCTTTCTTT
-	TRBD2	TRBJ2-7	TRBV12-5	CASGFGGTTYEQYF	TGTGCTAGTGGTTTCGGGGGGACCACCTACGAGCAGTACTTC
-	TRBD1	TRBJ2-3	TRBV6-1	CASSLTGEFRDTQYF	TGTGCCAGCAGTCTGACAGGGGAGTTCCGTGATACGCAGTATTTT
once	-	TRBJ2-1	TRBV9	CASSVGGGNMRNEQFF	TGTGCCAGCAGCGTCGGGGGAGGAAATATGAGAAATGAGCAGTTCTTC
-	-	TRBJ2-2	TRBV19	CASSIGADRYTGELFF	TGTGCCAGTAGTATCGGCGCCGACAGATACACCGGGGAGCTGTTTTTT
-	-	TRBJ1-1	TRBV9	CASSVQVELGTEAFF	TGTGCCAGCAGCGTTCAGGTCGAACTGGGCACTGAAGCTTTCTTT
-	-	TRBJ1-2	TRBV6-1	CASKVGGAQYGYTF	TGTGCCAGCAAGGTCGGCGGGGCGCAATATGGCTACACCTTC
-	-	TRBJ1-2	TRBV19	CASSIVLAIYGYTF	TGTGCCAGTAGTATAGTCTTAGCAATCTATGGCTACACCTTC
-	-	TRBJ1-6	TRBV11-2	CASSQDNNPTPLHF	TGTGCCAGCAGCCAAGACAACAACCCTACCCCCCTCCACTTT
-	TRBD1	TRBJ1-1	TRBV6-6	CASSYLQTGFDEAFF	TGTGCCAGCAGTTACCTCCAGACAGGGTTTGATGAAGCTTTCTTT
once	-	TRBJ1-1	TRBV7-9	CASSLAPTRGKTEAFF	TGTGCCAGCAGCTTAGCGCCAACGAGGGGGAAGACTGAAGCTTTCTTT
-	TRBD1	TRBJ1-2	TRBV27	CASSYIGTDYGYTF	TGTGCCAGCAGCTATATCGGGACAGACTATGGCTACACCTTC
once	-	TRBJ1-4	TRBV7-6	CASGETVINEKLFF	TGTGCCAGCGGGGAGACGGTGATTAATGAAAAACTGTTTTTT
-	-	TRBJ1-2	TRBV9	CASTIPLAAGGTNYGYTF	TGTGCCAGCACCATCCCCCTGGCAGCGGGGGGCACTAACTATGGCTACACCTTC
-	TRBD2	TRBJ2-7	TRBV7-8	CASSFSGLAGAPSYEQYF	TGTGCCAGCAGCTTTAGCGGACTAGCGGGAGCCCCATCCTACGAGCAGTACTTC
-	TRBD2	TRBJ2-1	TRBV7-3	CASRNEGGRQFF	TGTGCCAGCAGAAATGAGGGAGGGCGGCAGTTCTTC
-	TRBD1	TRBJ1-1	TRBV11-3	CASSLGTGMNTEAFF	TGTGCCAGCAGCTTAGGGACAGGGATGAACACTGAAGCTTTCTTT
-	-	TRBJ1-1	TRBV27	CASSLSAGLATEAFF	TGTGCCAGCAGTTTATCCGCAGGTCTGGCTACTGAAGCTTTCTTT
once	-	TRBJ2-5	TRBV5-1	CASSLHKPGQETQYF	TGCGCCAGCAGCTTGCATAAGCCAGGCCAAGAGACCCAGTACTTC
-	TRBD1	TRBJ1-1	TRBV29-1	CSAQTGVTEAFF	TGCAGCGCACAGACAGGGGTCACTGAAGCTTTCTTT
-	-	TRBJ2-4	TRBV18	CASSPPPAGSIQYF	TGTGCCAGCTCACCACCCCCGGCAGGGTCCATTCAGTACTTC
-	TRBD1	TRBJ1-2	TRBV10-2	CASSYRGADGYTF	TGCGCCAGCAGCTACAGGGGAGCGGATGGCTACACCTTC
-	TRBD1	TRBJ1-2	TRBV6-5	CASSTGTVNYGYTF	TGTGCCAGCAGTACTGGGACAGTTAACTATGGCTACACCTTC
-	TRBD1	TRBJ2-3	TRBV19	CASSPRDSTTDTQYF	TGTGCCAGTAGTCCCCGGGACAGCACCACAGATACGCAGTATTTT
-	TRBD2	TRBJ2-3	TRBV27	CASSFSGRISGDTQYF	TGTGCCAGCAGTTTCAGCGGGAGGATTTCGGGAGATACGCAGTATTTT
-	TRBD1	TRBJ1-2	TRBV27	CASSLSRTGGAYGYTF	TGTGCCAGCAGTTTATCCCGGACAGGGGGTGCCTATGGCTACACCTTC
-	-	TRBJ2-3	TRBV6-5	CASSRGEGGSDTQYF	TGTGCCAGCAGTCGCGGGGAAGGAGGATCAGATACGCAGTATTTT
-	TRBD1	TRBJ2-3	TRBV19	CASWAGGEVTDTQYF	TGTGCCTCCTGGGCAGGGGGAGAGGTCACAGATACGCAGTATTTT
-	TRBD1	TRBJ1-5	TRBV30	CAWSVGQVGQPQHF	TGTGCCTGGAGTGTGGGACAGGTCGGACAGCCCCAGCATTTT
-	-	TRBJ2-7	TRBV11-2	CASSPPTGRHEQYF	TGTGCCAGCAGTCCCCCGACAGGTCGTCACGAGCAGTACTTC
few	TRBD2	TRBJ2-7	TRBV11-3	CASSLGASGRAHEQYF	TGTGCCAGCAGCTTAGGAGCCAGCGGGAGGGCGCACGAGCAGTACTTC
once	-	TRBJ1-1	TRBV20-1	CSAATNTEAFF	TGCAGTGCTGCTACGAACACTGAAGCTTTCTTT
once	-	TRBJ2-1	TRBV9	CASSAVQPNEQFF	TGTGCCAGCAGCGCCGTACAGCCAAATGAGCAGTTCTTC
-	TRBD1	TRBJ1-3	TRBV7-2	CASRRTGSGNTIYF	TGTGCCAGCAGACGGACAGGCTCTGGAAACACCATATATTTT
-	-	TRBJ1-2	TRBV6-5	CASRSTENYGYTF	TGTGCCAGCAGATCGACAGAGAATTATGGCTACACCTTC
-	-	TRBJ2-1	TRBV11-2	CASSFVAALQEQFF	TGTGCCAGCAGCTTCGTTGCGGCCCTCCAGGAGCAGTTCTTC
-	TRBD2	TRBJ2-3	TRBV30	CAWSLSGGATDTQYF	TGTGCCTGGAGTCTTAGCGGGGGGGCAACAGATACGCAGTATTTT
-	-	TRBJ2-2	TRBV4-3	CASSHETGELFF	TGCGCCAGCAGCCATGAGACCGGGGAGCTGTTTTTT
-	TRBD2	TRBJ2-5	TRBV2	CASKVAPGGETQYF	TGTGCCAGCAAGGTGGCCCCGGGAGGGGAGACCCAGTACTTC
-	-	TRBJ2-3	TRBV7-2	CASSSSTADTQYF	TGTGCCAGCAGCTCCTCAACGGCAGATACGCAGTATTTT
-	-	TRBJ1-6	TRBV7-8	CASSLQGGHRFGNSPLHF	TGTGCCAGCAGCCTCCAGGGCGGCCACAGGTTCGGGAATTCACCCCTCCACTTT
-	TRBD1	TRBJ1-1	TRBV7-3	CASSLTGGLTEAFF	TGTGCCAGCAGCCTTACAGGGGGGTTGACTGAAGCTTTCTTT
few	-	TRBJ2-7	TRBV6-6	CASSQGISYEQYF	TGTGCCAGCAGCCAGGGTATTAGTTACGAGCAGTACTTC
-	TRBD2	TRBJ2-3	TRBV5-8	CASSRTRNLADTQYF	TGTGCCAGCAGTCGGACTAGAAATTTAGCAGATACGCAGTATTTT
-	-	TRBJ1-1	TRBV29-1	CSGRDRRSTEAFF	TGCAGCGGGCGGGACCGAAGGAGCACTGAAGCTTTCTTT
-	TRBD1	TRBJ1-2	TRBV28	CASSFATGGGYTF	TGTGCCAGCAGTTTTGCGACAGGGGGGGGCTACACCTTC